This TCR beta chain was sequenced for a study of cytomegalovirus exposure and HLA in healthy donors. PCR involved 60 Vbeta and 13 Jbeta primers. TCRdb's copy holds only in-frame clones and misses some; the assay was immunoSEQ multiplex PCR. The sample records 150,000 to 200,000 clones, around 88% being singletons. General study points: For most subjects, TCR beta sequences were reported to predict HLA-A and HLA-B alleles with accuracy. Later analysis suggested links between common viral pathogens and several top significant clusters. Later analysis associated a missense DCLRE1C variant with TCR beta V- and J-gene trimming. HLA alleles were associated with fewer than 20,000 TCR beta sequences in a later analysis at 0.05 false discovery rate.

As to this clone: Its antigen is still unknown.

Per the germline V gene, CDR1 is SGHRS and CDR2 is YFSETQ. This CDR3 has 14 residues. The V and J ends lost 1 base and 1 base respectively, with 8 bases between them. The receptor was derived from a man aged 35-49 years in good health and CMV-seropositive. J is TRBJ1-1 and V is TRBV5-1, with a tentative D call TRBD1 (6 bases). The specimen was PBMCs. The chain's CDR3 is CASSLTGRNTEAFF. CDR3 nucleotides: TGCGCCAGCAGCTTGACAGGGAGGAACACTGAAGCTTTCTTT.